This TCR beta chain was found in a study of control samples from healthy donors and cancer patients. Germline lookup yields CDR1 GTSNPN and CDR2 SVGIG (reference sequence). With 5 bases clipped from V and 1 base from J, the junction kept 8 bases outside the gene matches. The CDR3 extends over 16 amino acids. Produced via immunoSEQ multiplex PCR; TCRdb's table is partial and in-frame only. In the table there are 120,000 to 150,000 clones, about nine tenths of which are singletons. The source material was blood. The source of this sequence is a man aged 25 to 40 in good health. The chain uses TRBV30 and TRBJ1-6; 7 bases are shared with TRBD1. The CDR3 spells CAWLPQGVSYNSPLHF. Here the CDR3 DNA reads TGTGCCTGGCTACCCCAGGGGGTGTCCTATAATTCACCCCTCCACTTT. Full variable domain (outside the CDR3, taken from reference TRBV30 and TRBJ1-6): SQTIHQWPATLVQPVGSPLSLECTVEGTSNPNLYWYRQAAGRGLQLLFYSVGIGQISSEVPQNLSASRPQDRQFILSSKKLLLSDSGFYLCAWLPQGVSYNSPLHFGNGTRLTVT.